This T cell receptor beta chain was obtained from a study of OX40 agonist ivuxolimab in advanced cancers. Background on the whole study: Ivuxolimab was an agonistic, fully human IgG2 monoclonal antibody directed against OX40 (CD134), a costimulatory receptor. In the dose-escalation cohort, 82.7% of patients were male, and the mean age was around 60 years, with a range of about 23 to 85. The paper covers the monotherapy dose-escalation part of the phase I ivuxolimab trial, which included N of about 51 patients. Patients were allowed to have had prior anti-PD-1, anti-PD-L1 or anti-CTLA-4 therapy, and 30% to 40% of the dose-escalation patients had previously received checkpoint inhibitors. Among the 50 to 55 dose-escalation patients, around 20 had hepatocellular carcinoma, 15 or so melanoma, 9 renal cell carcinoma and 9 head and neck cancer. Intravenous ivuxolimab was administered to patients every 2 weeks at six dose levels: 0.01, 0.1, 0.3, 1.5, 3 and 10 mg/kg. Partial responses occurred in three dose-escalation patients, of whom one had hepatocellular carcinoma and two had cutaneous melanoma. Peripheral TCRbeta sequencing was intended to test whether TCR sequence diversity was altered and clonal T-cell expansion was caused by ivuxolimab.

The trial excluded patients who had a history of autoimmune disease or who were on systemic immunosuppression. Peripheral blood for TCR sequencing was collected from all dose cohorts at baseline, on cycle 4 day 1, and on cycle 7 day 1. The samples were taken from a phase I, first-in-human, multicenter, open-label dose-escalation trial of ivuxolimab. Adults with locally advanced or metastatic melanoma, renal cell carcinoma, hepatocellular carcinoma or head and neck squamous cell carcinoma were enrolled in the trial. CD4+ and CD8+ T cells were sorted separately from peripheral blood before TCR sequencing. Results the study describes overall, beyond this receptor: Low levels of normalized T-cell clonal expansion were also shown by some nonresponding patients. The antigen specificity of the peripheral T cells that underwent clonal expansion was not determined. At doses of 0.1 to 3.0 mg/kg, clonal expansion of both CD4+ and CD8+ blood T cells was observed from baseline to week 6. After ivuxolimab, expanded clones were on average more numerous among CD8+ T cells than among CD4+ T cells. In the 0.1-3.0 mg/kg groups, partial responders had among the lowest normalized peripheral clonal expansion, particularly in CD8+ T cells.

Trimmed from V: 4 bases; trimmed from J: 3 bases; junction bases lacking a gene match: 4. The germline V gene specifies MRHNA as CDR1 and SNTAGT as CDR2. The CDR3 sequence holds 16 residues, the cysteine and phenylalanine included. Only CDR3 DNA is held: 48 bases, read in frame from base 1. Worth noting for this clone: The clone's antigen remains unknown. Per-nucleotide qualities are absent, and no much larger clonotype sits a single base away.

Genomic DNA was extracted from sorted cells for sequencing of the TCRbeta CDR3 region. TCRbeta CDR3 regions were sequenced using the immunoSEQ Assay. TCRdb took this table from immuneACCESS and kept in-frame rearrangements with V and J called. Such tables lack part of the clones; where checked against another copy, unresolved V genes explain under half of the gap, and the rest is unexplained. The sample records over 80,000 clones, over 80% of which are singletons. More than 0.35% of the sample belongs to the ten largest clones. The sequenced sample was CD4+ or CD8+ T cells sorted from blood, obtained in a trial of the OX40 agonist ivuxolimab. The chain links TRBV6-4 with TRBJ2-3, with TRBD2 identical over 13 junction bases. The sequence derives from an adult with an advanced solid tumor such as melanoma, head and neck, liver or kidney cancer. The CDR3 is CASSVQLAGGTDTQYF. The sequenced DNA: TGTGCCAGCAGTGTTCAACTAGCGGGGGGGACAGATACGCAGTATTTT.